Presented here are 6 T cell receptor beta chains from one specimen sequenced in a study of patients and donors after allogeneic stem cell transplantation (dated by TCRdb to 2020 to 2021). The library was prepared using RT-PCR. Sequencing instrument: NextSeq 550. TCRdb took the public reads, trimmed them with fastp at Q25, ran MiXCR for clone calling and kept in-frame beta chains. Rows are combined by CDR3 protein, so each entry shows the most common genes and DNA. A total of 1,500 to 2,500 distinct CDR3 sequences appear in this sample, about 1.5% of them only once. The ten top clones hold 5.7% of the sample. The specimen sequenced was blood, either unsorted or a sorted T cell fraction (not recorded which). Receptors were obtained from a human donor who was either an allogeneic HSCT recipient or a stem cell or donor lymphocyte infusion donor (not recorded which). It is not recorded whose cells these are; they may come from a transplant donor.

This chain joins TRBV9 and TRBJ2-1; D possibly uses TRBD1 or TRBD2 (5 bases each). Germline V gene data show CDR1 as SGDLS and CDR2 as YYNGEE. Deletions cut 2 bases from V and 7 bases from J, with 10 bases between. The CDR3 consists of 13 residues. This chain's CDR3 is CASSVRGDNEQFF. The CDR3 DNA reads TGTGCCAGCAGCGTCCGAGGGGATAATGAGCAGTTCTTC.

The chain recombines TRBV29-1 with TRBJ1-1; TRBD1 might be the D (5 bases). CDR3 length: 12 amino acids. The V gene's germline CDR1 is SQVTM and CDR2 ANQGSEA. The V end lost 5 bases, the J end lost 5 bases, and 12 bases lay between the germline ends. The CDR3 is CSVTRAGTEAFF. In DNA form, the CDR3 reads TGCAGCGTTACCAGGGCAGGAACTGAAGCTTTCTTT.

This clonotype is categorized as medium-sized. This rearrangement joins TRBV7-2 to TRBJ2-5; a weak D match, TRBD2 (7 bases). Germline CDR1 SGHTA, CDR2 FQGNSA. This CDR3 has 15 amino acids. Trimming removed 5 bases from V and 5 bases from J, with 18 bases in between. The CDR3, as DNA: TGTGCCAGCAGCCCTCAAGGGGGGGGCCTGGAGACCCAGTACTTC. Its translation is CASSPQGGGLETQYF.

This clonotype ranks as medium-sized (0.01 to 0.1%). J is TRBJ2-3 and V is TRBV5-6; D not resolved. Germline V gives CDR1 SGHDT, CDR2 YYEEEE. V lost 4 bases, J lost 0 bases, and 9 bases lay in between. The CDR3 runs 14 residues. The CDR3 sequence is CASSPEYSTDTQYF. Written as DNA, the CDR3 is TGTGCCAGCAGCCCGGAGTACAGCACAGATACGCAGTATTTT.

The chain links TRBV7-2 to TRBJ1-6; TRBD1 agrees at 9 bases. Germline CDR1 is SGHTA and CDR2 is FQGNSA. CDR3 length: 14 amino acids. Unmatched junction bases numbered 6, after V lost 8 bases and J lost 7 bases. The CDR3 loop reads CASPGQGRNSPLHF. The CDR3 nucleotides read TGTGCCAGCCCGGGACAGGGTAGGAATTCACCCCTCCACTTT.

This clonotype is labeled as medium-sized. This chain uses TRBV6-6 with TRBJ2-1; tentatively, D is TRBD1 (6 bases). Trimming stripped 6 bases from V and 2 bases from J, with 11 bases between. The V gene's germline CDR1 is MNHNY and CDR2 SVGAGI (reference sequence). This CDR3 is 14 amino acids long. The chain's CDR3 is CASRPTGTYNEQFF. CDR3 sequence (DNA): TGTGCCAGCAGACCTACAGGGACCTACAATGAGCAGTTCTTC.